This T cell receptor (beta chain) was sequenced during a study of T cell responses to AZD1222 COVID-19 vaccine. Study-level points and caveats: Donors, mostly white British, included more females; clonal diversity was possibly underestimated. Spike-wide vaccine-associated CD4 TCRs dominated at 160-218 and 743-854.

With respect to this clone: The antigen remains undetermined.

The data were produced by immunoSEQ multiplex PCR, yet TCRdb's version contains in-frame clones alone and is incomplete. In the table there are around 91,000 clones, around nine tenths of which are singletons. This CDR3 region has 14 residues. V gave up 12 bases and J gave up 2 bases, with 17 bases separating them. Germline loops: CDR1 KGHDR, CDR2 SFDVKD. Sequenced material: peripheral blood, taken on day 0 of AZD1222 vaccination. This receptor was identified in an adult in good health. This chain links TRBV24-1 with TRBJ2-3, with D perhaps given as TRBD1 or TRBD2 (7 bases each). CDR3 sequence reads: CAASQGGATDTQYF. CDR3 sequence (DNA): TGTGCCGCCTCTCAGGGGGGGGCCACAGATACGCAGTATTTT.